This TCR beta chain was captured in a study of blood T cell repertoires in COVID-19. Study information: The cDNA or gDNA used as material had been derived from T cells, B-cell-depleted T cells, or PBMCs.

CDR1 and CDR2 from the germline V gene are LNHDA and SQIVND (reference sequence). Trimming stripped 4 bases from V and 3 bases from J, with 18 bases between. There are 16 residues in the CDR3. In the source study's methods: Estimation of nucleated cell counts relied on the amplification of reference gene primers. Repertoires were generated with immunoSEQ multiplex PCR, while TCRdb's copy carries only in-frame clones and drops some. From that table come the V and J calls and clone size; the DNA was used to work out D and trimming. The data contain 150,000 or so clones, about 80% of them singletons. The TCR originated in an elderly woman with acute or convalescent COVID-19. V usage is TRBV19 and J usage is TRBJ1-1; D not resolved. The source material was peripheral blood. The CDR3, as DNA: TGTGCCAGTAGTAGGAATCAGTGGTATCAGGACACTGAAGCTTTCTTT. The encoded protein is CASSRNQWYQDTEAFF.